This TCR beta chain appears in the sequencing data of a study of beta chain features in type 1 diabetes. General study findings and limits: Although PCR might favor shorter templates, it would do so equally in patients and controls. For Type 1 diabetes patients, all four CD4+ subsets carried TCRB CDR3s that were moderately but significantly shorter.

By way of CD45RO/CCR7/CD25/CD127/CD95/CD27, the CD4+ regulatory, stem cell-like memory, central memory and naive cells were sorted. Purity of each sorted population was above 95%. Since all of the isolated RNA was reverse transcribed, expressed TCRB transcripts were what got sequenced. It was found that naive, central memory and regulatory T cell samples averaged around 3.8 million reads. Using immunoSEQ multiplex PCR, the repertoire was profiled, and TCRdb retains in-frame clones only, with some absent. The sample includes 500,000 to 850,000 clones, about 14% seen only once; the top ten take 0.03% to 0.045%. About this clone itself: Its matching antigen is unknown.

CDR1 is SNHLY and CDR2 is FYNNEI in the germline V gene. The CDR3 loop spans 16 amino acids. V lost 5 bases to trimming and J lost 5 bases, with 21 bases between them. V is TRBV2 and J is TRBJ1-2; D is ambiguous. Sequencing input: naive CD4+ T cells from blood. This receptor was obtained from a man aged 18 to 35 with type 1 diabetes. The CDR3 spells CASSPFVDSRGYGYTF. The CDR3, as DNA: TGTGCCAGCAGTCCGTTCGTAGACTCCCGGGGATATGGCTACACCTTC. Using reference TRBV2 and TRBJ1-2 for the parts outside the CDR3, the full variable domain is EPEVTQTPSHQVTQMGQEVILRCVPISNHLYFYWYRQILGQKVEFLVSFYNNEISEKSEIFDDQFSVERPDGSNFTLKIRSTKLEDSAMYFCASSPFVDSRGYGYTFGSGTRLTVV.